This T cell receptor (beta chain) was found in a study of blood T cell repertoires in COVID-19. About the research overall: Italy, Spain and the United States were the sources of the convalescent and acute COVID-19 samples.

Libraries were prepared by immunoSEQ multiplex PCR; TCRdb keeps only in-frame clonotypes and omits some of them. The repertoire holds about 290,000 clones, with roughly nine tenths as singletons. Clinical history as reported by participants underpinned cohort assignment. The material sequenced was PBMCs or T cells enriched from blood (not recorded which). This receptor was obtained from a woman aged 40 to 50 who had recovered from COVID-19.

The CDR3 nucleotides read TGTGCCAGCAGAAAGTCGTGGAGCGTTAGAGAGAACACTGAAGCTTTCTTT. Translated, it gives CASRKSWSVRENTEAFF. This chain connects TRBV7-9 to TRBJ1-1; the D is unclear. CDR3 length: 17 residues. Germline CDR1 SEHNR, CDR2 FQNEAQ (reference sequence). Trimming took 6 bases from V and 1 from J, leaving 21 bases between them. Looking up the rest from reference TRBV7-9 and TRBJ1-1 gives the full variable domain: DTGVSQNPRHKITKRGQNVTFRCDPISEHNRLYWYRQTLGQGPEFLTYFQNEAQLEKSRLLSDRFSAERPKGSFSTLEIQRTEQGDSAMYLCASRKSWSVRENTEAFFGQGTRLTVV.